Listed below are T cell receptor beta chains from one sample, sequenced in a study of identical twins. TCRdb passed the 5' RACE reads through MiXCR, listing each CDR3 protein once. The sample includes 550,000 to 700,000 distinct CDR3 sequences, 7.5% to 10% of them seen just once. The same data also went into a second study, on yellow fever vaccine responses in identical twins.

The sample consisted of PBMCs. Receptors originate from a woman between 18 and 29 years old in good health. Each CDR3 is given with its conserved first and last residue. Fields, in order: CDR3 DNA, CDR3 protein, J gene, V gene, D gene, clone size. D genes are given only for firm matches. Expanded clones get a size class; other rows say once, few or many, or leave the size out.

cdr3_nt: TGTGCCAGCAGTGAAGTTGCGGTCCATGAGCAGTTCTTC
cdr3_aa: CASSEVAVHEQFF
j_call: TRBJ2-1
v_call: TRBV6-1
d_call: -
clone_size: many

cdr3_nt: TGTGCCAGCAGCTTAGGGTCACAGGTCTACGAGCAGTACTTC
cdr3_aa: CASSLGSQVYEQYF
j_call: TRBJ2-7
v_call: TRBV7-2
d_call: -
clone_size: few

cdr3_nt: TGTGCCAGCTTGCGGGCAACTAATGAAAAACTGTTTTTT
cdr3_aa: CASLRATNEKLFF
j_call: TRBJ1-4
v_call: TRBV12-3/TRBV12-4
d_call: -
clone_size: few

cdr3_nt: TGTGCCAGCAGTTACTCCAGTTACCAAGAGACCCAGTACTTC
cdr3_aa: CASSYSSYQETQYF
j_call: TRBJ2-5
v_call: TRBV6-5
d_call: -
clone_size: -

cdr3_nt: TGTGCCAGCAGTCGGAGCGGGATTTACGAGCAGTACTTC
cdr3_aa: CASSRSGIYEQYF
j_call: TRBJ2-7
v_call: TRBV7-6
d_call: TRBD2
clone_size: -

cdr3_nt: TGCGCCAGCAGCTTGGTGTCTCTGCGGGTCCCCCACACTGAAGCTTTCTTT
cdr3_aa: CASSLVSLRVPHTEAFF
j_call: TRBJ1-1
v_call: TRBV5-1
d_call: -
clone_size: many

cdr3_nt: TGCGCCAGCAGCTTGGAGACAGGGGGCAAGTCCGGGGAGCTGTTTTTT
cdr3_aa: CASSLETGGKSGELFF
j_call: TRBJ2-2
v_call: TRBV5-1
d_call: TRBD1
clone_size: many

cdr3_nt: TGTGCCAGCGGCAGGGGGCTAGGCACAGATACGCAGTATTTT
cdr3_aa: CASGRGLGTDTQYF
j_call: TRBJ2-3
v_call: TRBV12-3/TRBV12-4
d_call: TRBD1
clone_size: many

cdr3_nt: TGCAGCGTTGCGGGACAGCTCTCTGGGGCCAACGTCCTGACTTTC
cdr3_aa: CSVAGQLSGANVLTF
j_call: TRBJ2-6
v_call: TRBV29-1
d_call: TRBD1
clone_size: few

cdr3_nt: TGCGCCAGCAGCCAAGGGACTACCTCTTGGGAGCAGTACTTC
cdr3_aa: CASSQGTTSWEQYF
j_call: TRBJ2-7
v_call: TRBV4-3
d_call: -
clone_size: many

cdr3_nt: TGTGCCAGCATCTTGGAGGGACGCGGCAGCCCAGCCAAAAACATTCAGTACTTC
cdr3_aa: CASILEGRGSPAKNIQYF
j_call: TRBJ2-4
v_call: TRBV11-2
d_call: -
clone_size: -

cdr3_nt: TGCAGCGTGTGGACAGGGGACTCCTACGAGCAGTACTTC
cdr3_aa: CSVWTGDSYEQYF
j_call: TRBJ2-7
v_call: TRBV29-1
d_call: TRBD1
clone_size: many

cdr3_nt: TGTGCCAGCAGTTCGTCTGGCGGGAGGGCCGAAGATACGCAGTATTTT
cdr3_aa: CASSSSGGRAEDTQYF
j_call: TRBJ2-3
v_call: TRBV12-3/TRBV12-4
d_call: TRBD2
clone_size: -

cdr3_nt: TGTGCCAGCAGTAAGGGACAGACTAACACCGGGGAGCTGTTTTTT
cdr3_aa: CASSKGQTNTGELFF
j_call: TRBJ2-2
v_call: TRBV6-1
d_call: TRBD1
clone_size: many

cdr3_nt: TGTGCCAGCAGCCAAGATTGGAGGACAGAGCAGTTCTTC
cdr3_aa: CASSQDWRTEQFF
j_call: TRBJ2-1
v_call: TRBV3-1
d_call: -
clone_size: many

cdr3_nt: TGTGCCACCAGTGATTTGGAGAGCCACAATGAGCAGTTCTTC
cdr3_aa: CATSDLESHNEQFF
j_call: TRBJ2-1
v_call: TRBV24-1
d_call: -
clone_size: -

cdr3_nt: TGTGCCAGCAGTTTAGCGGGTGATCAGAAGTATTTT
cdr3_aa: CASSLAGDQKYF
j_call: TRBJ2-3
v_call: TRBV12-3/TRBV12-4
d_call: -
clone_size: many

cdr3_nt: TGTGCCAGCAGCCAGCGATGGGGCTCCTACAATGAGCAGTTCTTC
cdr3_aa: CASSQRWGSYNEQFF
j_call: TRBJ2-1
v_call: TRBV14
d_call: -
clone_size: -

cdr3_nt: TGTGCCAGCGGCAAGCTTATTCGGGGTGAGCAGTTCTTC
cdr3_aa: CASGKLIRGEQFF
j_call: TRBJ2-1
v_call: TRBV7-2
d_call: -
clone_size: many

cdr3_nt: TGTGCCAGCAGCCGGGACATTTCCTACGAGCAGTACTTC
cdr3_aa: CASSRDISYEQYF
j_call: TRBJ2-7
v_call: TRBV27
d_call: -
clone_size: -

cdr3_nt: TGTGCCAGCAGTGAAATTGTCGCTAGTGGCACAGATACGCAGTATTTT
cdr3_aa: CASSEIVASGTDTQYF
j_call: TRBJ2-3
v_call: TRBV2
d_call: -
clone_size: few

cdr3_nt: TGTGCCAGCATGAGGGACAGGGAATATGAGCAGTACTTC
cdr3_aa: CASMRDREYEQYF
j_call: TRBJ2-7
v_call: TRBV2
d_call: TRBD1
clone_size: many

cdr3_nt: TGTGCCAGCACCGAGATTAACAATGAGCAGTTCTTC
cdr3_aa: CASTEINNEQFF
j_call: TRBJ2-1
v_call: TRBV7-9
d_call: -
clone_size: -

cdr3_nt: TGTGCCAGCAGCGGAGGGAGACAGAACTATGGCTACACCTTC
cdr3_aa: CASSGGRQNYGYTF
j_call: TRBJ1-2
v_call: TRBV7-9
d_call: -
clone_size: few

cdr3_nt: TGCAGCGTTCAGACGGTTGAGCAGTTCTTC
cdr3_aa: CSVQTVEQFF
j_call: TRBJ2-1
v_call: TRBV29-1
d_call: -
clone_size: many

cdr3_nt: TGCGCCAGCAGCCGTTTTTCCTCGACTAACACTGAAGCTTTCTTT
cdr3_aa: CASSRFSSTNTEAFF
j_call: TRBJ1-1
v_call: TRBV5-1
d_call: -
clone_size: many

cdr3_nt: TGCAGTGCTGCGGACAGAATTACCTCCTACAATGAGCAGTTCTTC
cdr3_aa: CSAADRITSYNEQFF
j_call: TRBJ2-1
v_call: TRBV20-1
d_call: -
clone_size: few

cdr3_nt: TGTGCCAGCAGTGAGGCAGGGGGCTGGACTGAAGCTTTCTTT
cdr3_aa: CASSEAGGWTEAFF
j_call: TRBJ1-1
v_call: TRBV6-1
d_call: TRBD1
clone_size: -

cdr3_nt: TGTGCCAGCAGCTTAGCGGGACTCACAACCTCCCTCTCTGGGGCCAACGTCCTGACTTTC
cdr3_aa: CASSLAGLTTSLSGANVLTF
j_call: TRBJ2-6
v_call: TRBV7-2
d_call: -
clone_size: -

cdr3_nt: TGTGCCAGCAGCTCGGACCGGGACAGGGGAAACAATGAGCAGTTCTTC
cdr3_aa: CASSSDRDRGNNEQFF
j_call: TRBJ2-1
v_call: TRBV7-9
d_call: TRBD1
clone_size: -

cdr3_nt: TGCAGTGCTAGGAGAGGGGTGGATCAGCCCCAGCATTTT
cdr3_aa: CSARRGVDQPQHF
j_call: TRBJ1-5
v_call: TRBV20-1
d_call: -
clone_size: -

cdr3_nt: TGTGCCAGCAGCCAAGAAGCGGCCGGAGCGCTCCTCTCCTACGAGCAGTACTTC
cdr3_aa: CASSQEAAGALLSYEQYF
j_call: TRBJ2-7
v_call: TRBV3-1
d_call: -
clone_size: -

cdr3_nt: TGTGCCAGCAGCCCCCTCGGACTAGCGGGTAATGAGCAGTTCTTC
cdr3_aa: CASSPLGLAGNEQFF
j_call: TRBJ2-1
v_call: TRBV7-9
d_call: TRBD2
clone_size: few

cdr3_nt: TGCGCCAGCAGCGACCGGGACAGGGAGGGCCGGGTCAAAAACATTCAGTACTTC
cdr3_aa: CASSDRDREGRVKNIQYF
j_call: TRBJ2-4
v_call: TRBV5-1
d_call: TRBD1
clone_size: once

cdr3_nt: TGTGCCAGCAGTTTAGGGGATGTATATACCGGGGAGCTGTTTTTT
cdr3_aa: CASSLGDVYTGELFF
j_call: TRBJ2-2
v_call: TRBV12-3/TRBV12-4
d_call: -
clone_size: -